The clone carrying this TCR beta chain appeared a few times. Antigen: not known. This sample was taken from a study of OX40 agonist ivuxolimab in advanced cancers. Overall study: Patients received intravenous ivuxolimab every 2 weeks at 0.01 to 10 mg/kg.

Germline CDR1 and CDR2: LNHDA and SQIVND (reference sequence). V shed 4 bases and J shed 3 bases, with 9 bases lying between them. This CDR3 has 13 residues. The study, taken as a whole, reports: Some nonresponders likewise displayed low normalized T-cell clonal expansion. The study found that CD8+ T cells averaged more expanded clones than CD4+.

Assay used: immunoSEQ multiplex PCR; TCRdb lists only in-frame clones, some missing. In the table there are 60,000 to 70,000 clones, more than 80% of which are singletons. This receptor was obtained from an adult with an advanced solid tumor such as melanoma, head and neck, liver or kidney cancer. V is TRBV19 and J is TRBJ1-2, with a tentative D call TRBD1 (5 bases). The material sequenced was CD4+ or CD8+ T cells sorted from blood, taken in a trial of the OX40 agonist ivuxolimab. The CDR3 loop is CASSNGGYYGYTF. Here the CDR3 DNA reads TGTGCCAGTAGTAATGGGGGTTACTATGGCTACACCTTC.